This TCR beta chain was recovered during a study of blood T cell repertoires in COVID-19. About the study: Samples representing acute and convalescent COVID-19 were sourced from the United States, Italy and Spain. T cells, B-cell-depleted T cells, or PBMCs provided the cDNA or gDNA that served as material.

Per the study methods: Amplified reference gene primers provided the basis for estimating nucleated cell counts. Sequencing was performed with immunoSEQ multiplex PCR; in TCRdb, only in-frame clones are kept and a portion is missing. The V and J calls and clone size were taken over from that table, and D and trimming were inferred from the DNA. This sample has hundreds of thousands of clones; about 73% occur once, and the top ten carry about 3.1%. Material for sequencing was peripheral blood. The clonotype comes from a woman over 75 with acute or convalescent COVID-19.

The CDR3 DNA follows: TGTGCCAGCACGGGACAGGTCTTAGTTGAAAAACTGTTTTTT. This sequence encodes CASTGQVLVEKLFF. The rearrangement joins TRBV2 to TRBJ1-4; TRBD1 matches 8 bases. The CDR3 consists of 14 residues. Germline CDR1 reads SNHLY; CDR2 reads FYNNEI. Germline trimming cut 7 bases from V and 7 bases from J; bases unmatched to any gene: 8.